These 31 T cell receptor beta chains were sequenced from one sample in a study of blood T cell repertoires in COVID-19. Using immunoSEQ multiplex PCR, the repertoire was profiled, and TCRdb retains in-frame clones only, with some absent. The sample contains approximately 210,000 clones, around 81% of which appear only once. The sequencing input was PBMCs or T cells enriched from blood (not recorded which). The receptors here all came from a woman between 45 and 60 years old with acute COVID-19.

The rearrangement uses TRBV28 and TRBJ2-5; D not resolved. Germline CDR1 MDHEN, CDR2 SYDVKM. The V and J ends lost 5 bases and 2 bases respectively, with 12 bases between them. This CDR3 comprises 14 residues. CDR3 nucleotides: TGTGCCAGCAGTCCTCCCCCCGAGCAAGAGACCCAGTACTTC. Translating gives CASSPPPEQETQYF.

With respect to this clone: Different DNA sequences within this sample yield the same CDR3. The gene calls are TRBV11-2 and TRBJ2-5; weak D call: TRBD1 (5 bases). V was cut by 1 base and J by 5 bases, with 8 bases left in between. The CDR3 has 13 residues. The germline V gene has CDR1 SGHAT and CDR2 FQNNGV. This CDR3 is CASSLGGRETQYF. The CDR3 DNA sequence: TGTGCCAGCAGCTTAGGGGGCCGTGAGACCCAGTACTTC. Based on the CDR3 plus reference TRBV11-2 and TRBJ2-5, the full variable domain is EAGVAQSPRYKIIEKRQSVAFWCNPISGHATLYWYQQILGQGPKLLIQFQNNGVVDDSQLPKDRFSAERLKGVDSTLKIQPAKLEDSAVYLCASSLGGRETQYFGPGTRLLVL.

The chain carries TRBV7-2 and TRBJ1-6, with D unresolved. V dropped 5 bases and J dropped 0 bases, with 20 bases sitting between them. This CDR3 comprises 19 residues. Germline CDR1 reads SGHTA; CDR2 reads FQGNSA. The CDR3 DNA follows: TGTGCCAGCAGCAAACATAGTCAAGTGACACTCTCCTATAATTCACCCCTCCACTTT. Protein sequence: CASSKHSQVTLSYNSPLHF.

This clone was seen repeatedly, ten times or more. This sequence joins TRBV10-1 and TRBJ1-4; D call uncertain. V was trimmed by 2 bases and J by 3 bases, leaving 7 bases between them. Germline CDR1 is WNHNN and CDR2 is SYGVQD (reference sequence). The CDR3 has 14 amino acids. In DNA form, the CDR3 reads TGCGCCAGCAGTGAGCAGGTTGCTAATGAAAAACTGTTTTTT. Residues: CASSEQVANEKLFF.

Turning to this clone: The sample carries other DNA sequences with the same CDR3. The genes are TRBV11-2 and TRBJ2-5; 11 bases match TRBD2. CDR3 size: 13 residues. Germline loops: CDR1 SGHAT, CDR2 FQNNGV. With V trimmed by 5 bases and J by 4 bases, 0 bases remained unmatched. The CDR3: CASSLAGGETQYF. CDR3 in DNA: TGTGCCAGCAGCCTAGCGGGGGGAGAGACCCAGTACTTC.

This clone was counted between two and nine times. The junction departs from germline at one end; a sequencing error may be responsible. The rearrangement joins TRBV28 to TRBJ2-7; TRBD1 might be the D (6 bases). Germline V gene sequence: CDR1 MDHEN, CDR2 SYDVKM. The CDR3 contains 11 residues. CDR3 amino acids: CASSDRSGLLF. Here the CDR3 DNA reads TGTGCCAGCAGTGACAGGAGCGGCCTTTTATTC.

Points on this clone: Other nucleotide sequences from this sample produce the same CDR3. The chain couples TRBV4-3 to TRBJ2-7, with D possibly matching TRBD1 (6 bases). Germline loops: CDR1 LGHNA, CDR2 YSLEER. Trimming cost V 1 base and J 1 base, with 8 bases left between them. This CDR3 has 14 amino acids. CDR3 nucleotides: TGCGCCAGCAGCCAAGTACAGGGTTCCTACGAGCAGTACTTC. Its translation: CASSQVQGSYEQYF.

The genes are TRBV24-1 and TRBJ2-3; D remains unclear. The V and J ends lost 3 bases and 8 bases respectively, with 11 bases between them. Germline CDR1 and CDR2: KGHDR and SFDVKD. The CDR3 is made up of 13 amino acids. Here the CDR3 DNA reads TGTGCCACCAGTGATCTCTGGTCGGGTACGCAGTATTTT. It yields the protein CATSDLWSGTQYF.

This chain joins TRBV7-2 and TRBJ1-2; perhaps TRBD1 as D (6 bases). Germline V gene lookup returns CDR1 SGHTA and CDR2 FQGNSA. V was pared by 1 base and J by 8 bases, with 14 bases between. The CDR3 totals 14 residues. CDR3 nucleotides: TGTGCCAGCAGCTTAGAACAGGGTGTGGGCGGCTACACCTTC. Translating gives CASSLEQGVGGYTF.

This clone was found once. This rearrangement joins TRBV6-2 or TRBV6-3 to TRBJ2-7; possible D gene TRBD2, 6 bases. V lost 1 base to trimming and J lost 9 bases, with 10 bases between them. Germline V gene data show CDR1 as MNHEY and CDR2 as SVGEGT. The CDR3 sequence is 12 residues long. The CDR3 loop is CASSYLTSLQYF. The CDR3 DNA reads as TGTGCCAGCAGTTACTTAACTAGCTTGCAGTACTTC.

This clone was observed a few times. The chain links TRBV6-2 or TRBV6-3 to TRBJ2-5; 11 bases line up with TRBD2. The CDR3 loop spans 15 amino acids. Germline V gives CDR1 MNHEY, CDR2 SVGEGT. The V segment lost 5 bases and the J segment 6 bases; nucleotides outside the gene matches: 8. CDR3: CASSGLAGGLQTQYF. The CDR3 DNA is TGTGCCAGCAGTGGACTAGCGGGCGGTTTACAGACCCAGTACTTC.

The V gene is TRBV24-1, the J gene TRBJ2-3; unclear D gene. This CDR3 has 15 amino acids. The V and J ends lost 5 bases and 7 bases respectively, with 18 bases between them. Per germline, CDR1 KGHDR and CDR2 SFDVKD. The CDR3 sequence is CATSGAVGSFNTQYF. The CDR3 nucleotides read TGTGCCACCAGTGGGGCAGTAGGTAGTTTCAATACGCAGTATTTT.

A remark on this clone: Distinct nucleotide sequences in the sample also encode this CDR3. The chain couples TRBV3-1 (or the pseudogene TRBV3-2) to TRBJ2-3, with 9 bases matching TRBD2. CDR3 length equals 15 residues. J was trimmed by 3 bases and V by 2 bases; bases with no gene match: 3. Germline V gene lookup returns CDR1 LGHDT and CDR2 YNNKEL (reference sequence). The CDR3 DNA follows: TGTGCCAGCAGCCAACTAGCGGGAAGGACAGATACGCAGTATTTT. Translating gives CASSQLAGRTDTQYF.

V and J are TRBV6-5 and TRBJ2-7, with D possibly TRBD2 on 6 matching bases. The CDR3 consists of 15 residues. From germline, CDR1 is MNHEY and CDR2 SVGAGI. V lost 6 bases and J 0 bases, leaving 15 bases between the germline ends. CDR3 sequence (DNA): TGTGCCAGCAGCAAAAGAGGGACTGACTCCTACGAGCAGTACTTC. This gives the protein CASSKRGTDSYEQYF.

The rearrangement uses TRBV7-9 and TRBJ1-3, with D possibly matching TRBD1 (5 bases). Germline CDR1 reads SEHNR; CDR2 reads FQNEAQ (reference sequence). The CDR3 consists of 19 residues. V lost 5 bases and J lost 1, with 24 bases in between. CDR3 nucleotide sequence: TGTGCCAGCAGCACGACCTCCTCGGCAGGGACTACATCTGGAAACACCATATATTTT. Residues: CASSTTSSAGTTSGNTIYF.

This sequence joins TRBV4-2 and TRBJ2-7; possibly TRBD1 for D (6 bases). The CDR3 runs to 14 residues. Germline V gene data show CDR1 as LGHNA and CDR2 as YNFKEQ. The V gene lost 5 bases and the J gene lost 2 bases, with 13 bases spanning the gap. As DNA, the CDR3 is TGTGCCAGCAGCGAGGGGGACGGTGCCTACGAGCAGTACTTC. Protein sequence: CASSEGDGAYEQYF.

V is TRBV9 and J is TRBJ1-2, with 12 bases lining up with TRBD1. Germline V gene sequence: CDR1 SGDLS, CDR2 YYNGEE. The length of the CDR3 is 16 residues. The J segment lost 4 bases and the V segment lost 4 bases, leaving 8 bases of the junction unmatched. CDR3 bases: TGTGCCAGCAGCTTACGAGGGACAGGGGGCATCTATGGCTACACCTTC. Translated, it gives CASSLRGTGGIYGYTF.

The chain joins TRBV5-1 to TRBJ2-2; TRBD2 matches at 8 bases. V was clipped by 4 bases and J by 6 bases; unmatched bases: 2. This CDR3 has 13 amino acids. CDR1 is SGHRS, CDR2 YFSETQ, per germline. In nucleotides, the CDR3 is TGCGCCAGCAGCCGGGAGGGAGCCGGGGAGCTGTTTTTT. It translates to CASSREGAGELFF. The variable domain in full, with the rest retrieved from reference TRBV5-1 and TRBJ2-2, is KAGVTQTPRYLIKTRGQQVTLSCSPISGHRSVSWYQQTPGQGLQFLFEYFSETQRNKGNFPGRFSGRQFSNSRSEMNVSTLELGDSALYLCASSREGAGELFFGEGSRLTVL.

The rearrangement uses TRBV5-1 and TRBJ2-7; 8 bases are shared with TRBD2. There are 14 residues in the CDR3. Germline V lookup: CDR1 SGHRS, CDR2 YFSETQ. J lost 0 bases, V lost 4 bases, and 3 bases had no gene match. The CDR3: CASSLAGGSYEQYF. The CDR3 region has the DNA TGCGCCAGCAGCCTGGCGGGAGGCTCCTACGAGCAGTACTTC.

This chain connects TRBV19 to TRBJ1-1; TRBD1 agrees at 10 bases. The CDR3 sequence is 17 residues long. Per germline, CDR1 LNHDA and CDR2 SQIVND (reference sequence). With 4 bases clipped from V and 0 bases from J, the junction kept 8 bases outside the gene matches. The CDR3 loop is CASSTRQGASMNTEAFF. CDR3 nucleotides: TGTGCCAGTAGTACAAGACAGGGGGCATCCATGAACACTGAAGCTTTCTTT.

The V call is TRBV5-1, the J call TRBJ2-5, with TRBD1 matching 10 bases. The CDR3 covers 14 residues. Germline lookup yields CDR1 SGHRS and CDR2 YFSETQ. V shed 7 bases, J shed 5 bases, and the junction held 8 bases outside the gene matches. DNA for the CDR3: TGCGCCAGCCGCACGGGACAGGGGTGGGAGACCCAGTACTTC. It specifies CASRTGQGWETQYF.

V usage is TRBV6-2 or TRBV6-3 and J usage is TRBJ1-2, with 10 bases matching TRBD1. The CDR3 contains 15 residues. CDR1 and CDR2 (germline): MNHEY, SVGEGT. The junction had 7 bases not matched to a gene; V was cut back by 6 bases and J by 3 bases. The CDR3 protein is CASSGTGTGDYGYTF. DNA of the CDR3: TGTGCCAGCAGCGGAACCGGGACAGGGGACTATGGCTACACCTTC.

This clone turned up a few times. The chain joins TRBV9 to TRBJ1-6; TRBD1 matches 8 bases. The trim removed 4 bases at V and 0 bases at J, leaving 3 bases unmatched. The V gene's germline CDR1 is SGDLS and CDR2 YYNGEE. The CDR3 runs 16 residues. CDR3 region: CASSRDRSSYNSPLHF. The CDR3, as DNA: TGTGCCAGCAGCCGGGACAGGAGCTCCTATAATTCACCCCTCCACTTT.

The CDR3 spells CASSRGQANYGYTF. As DNA, the CDR3 is TGTGCCAGCAGCAGGGGACAGGCCAACTATGGCTACACCTTC. This sequence joins TRBV5-8 and TRBJ1-2; 8 bases align to TRBD1. Germline-derived CDR1 and CDR2 are SGHTS and YDEGEE. After removal of 4 bases from V and 2 bases from J, the junction contained 4 bases not matched to a gene. The CDR3 contains 14 residues. Combining the CDR3 with reference TRBV5-8 and TRBJ1-2 gives the whole variable domain EAGVTQSPTHLIKTRGQQATLRCSPISGHTSVYWYQQALGLGLQFLLWYDEGEERNRGNFPPRFSGRQFPNYSSELNVNALELEDSALYLCASSRGQANYGYTFGSGTRLTVV.

V usage is TRBV12-3 or TRBV12-4 and J usage is TRBJ1-1, with D perhaps TRBD1 (5 bases). V shed 4 bases and J shed 1 base, with 7 bases lying between them. The CDR3 contains 13 residues. The CDR3 sequence: CASSYQGNTEAFF. DNA for the CDR3: TGTGCCAGCAGTTACCAGGGGAACACTGAAGCTTTCTTT.

V gene TRBV24-1 combines with J gene TRBJ1-1, with 8 positions matching TRBD1. The CDR3 contains 11 residues. Germline CDR1 KGHDR, CDR2 SFDVKD. V lost 9 bases and J lost 7; bases outside the gene matches: 3. In nucleotides, the CDR3 is TGTGCCACCCAACAGGGGGGTGAAGCTTTCTTT. This codes for CATQQGGEAFF.

The chain uses TRBV27 and TRBJ2-7; 7 bases fit TRBD2. This CDR3 is built from 16 residues. Looked up from germline, CDR1 is MNHEY and CDR2 is SMNVEV (reference sequence). Germline trimming cut 7 bases from V and 3 bases from J; bases unmatched to any gene: 15. Here the CDR3 reads CASKPLGRVGFYEQYF. The CDR3 DNA reads as TGTGCCAGCAAACCCCTTGGGAGGGTGGGATTCTACGAGCAGTACTTC.

This clone has only one observation. Other DNA sequences within the sample encode an identical CDR3. This sequence joins TRBV30 and TRBJ1-5; 9 bases agree with TRBD1. V shed 3 bases and J 4 bases; nucleotides not matched to a gene: 4. There are 14 residues in the CDR3. CDR1 and CDR2 from the germline V gene are GTSNPN and SVGIG (reference sequence). CDR3 protein: CAWRTGTGNQPQHF. CDR3 DNA sequence: TGTGCCTGGAGAACCGGGACAGGGAATCAGCCCCAGCATTTT.

The chain recombines TRBV18 with TRBJ2-3; 12 bases fit TRBD1. The germline CDR1 and CDR2 sequences are KGHSH and LQKENI. Unmatched junction bases numbered 15, after V lost 3 bases and J lost 2 bases. The CDR3 runs to 20 residues. The CDR3 sequence is CASSPTGQGATRLNTDTQYF. The CDR3 DNA reads TGTGCCAGCTCACCTACGGGACAGGGGGCTACACGTCTCAACACAGATACGCAGTATTTT.

The rearrangement links TRBV6-5 to TRBJ2-7, with 9 positions matching TRBD1. V dropped 6 bases and J dropped 3; count of bases not matched to a gene: 9. This CDR3 region has 15 residues. From germline, CDR1 is MNHEY and CDR2 SVGAGI. The CDR3 reads CASRKLPGQGYEQYF. The CDR3 coding sequence is TGTGCCAGCAGAAAACTCCCGGGACAGGGCTACGAGCAGTACTTC.

The DNA for the CDR3 is TGTGCCAGCAGCGGACTAGCGGGAGGGGGAACCTACGAGCAGTACTTC. Protein: CASSGLAGGGTYEQYF. The chain employs TRBV6-6 and TRBJ2-7; 15 nucleotides align to TRBD2. Germline CDR1 is MNHNY and CDR2 is SVGAGI (reference sequence). The CDR3 contains 16 residues. J lost 2 bases, V lost 6 bases, and 5 bases had no gene match.